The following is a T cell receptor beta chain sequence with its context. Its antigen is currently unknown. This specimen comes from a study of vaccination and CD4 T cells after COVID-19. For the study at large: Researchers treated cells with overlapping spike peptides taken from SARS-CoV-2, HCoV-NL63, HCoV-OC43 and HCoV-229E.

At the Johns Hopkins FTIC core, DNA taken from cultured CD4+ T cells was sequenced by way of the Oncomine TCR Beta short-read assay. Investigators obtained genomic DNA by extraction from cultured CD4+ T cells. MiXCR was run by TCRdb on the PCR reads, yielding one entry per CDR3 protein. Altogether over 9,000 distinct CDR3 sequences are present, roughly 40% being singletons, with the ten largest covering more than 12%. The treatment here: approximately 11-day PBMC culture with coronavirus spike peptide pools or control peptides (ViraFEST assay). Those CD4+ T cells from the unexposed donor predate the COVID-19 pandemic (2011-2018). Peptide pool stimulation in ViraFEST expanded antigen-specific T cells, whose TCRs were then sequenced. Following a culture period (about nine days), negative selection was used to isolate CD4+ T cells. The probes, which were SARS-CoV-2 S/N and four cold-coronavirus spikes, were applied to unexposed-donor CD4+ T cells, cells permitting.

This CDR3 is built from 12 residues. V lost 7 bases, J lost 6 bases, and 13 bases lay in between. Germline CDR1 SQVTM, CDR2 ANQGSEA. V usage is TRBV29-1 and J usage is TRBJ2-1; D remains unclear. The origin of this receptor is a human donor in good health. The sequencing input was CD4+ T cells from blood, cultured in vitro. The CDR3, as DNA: TGCAGCGCTAAGGACCTAACCAATGAGCAGTTCTTC. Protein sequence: CSAKDLTNEQFF.